This is a list of T cell receptor beta chains from one sample in a study of CD8+ T cells in alopecia areata. Assay used: immunoSEQ multiplex PCR; TCRdb lists only in-frame clones, some missing. The table shows a few hundred thousand clones, with less than 45% occurring only once. This sample comprised CD4+ T cells sorted from blood, obtained at approximately week 30, from a patient treated with tofacitinib. All receptors derive from a human donor with alopecia areata. Each CDR3 is given with its conserved first and last residue. D genes are given only for firm matches. Size is stated for part of the rows, as once, few or many counts, or as a class when the clone is expanded.

D gene: TRBD1; V gene: TRBV6-1; clone size: -; J gene: TRBJ1-1; CDR3 DNA: TGTGCCAGCAGGGAACAGGGGTTTGGGGACACTGAAGCTTTCTTT; CDR3 protein: CASREQGFGDTEAFF
D gene: TRBD2; V gene: TRBV6-5; clone size: -; J gene: TRBJ2-7; CDR3 DNA: TGTGCCAGCAGCTTACCAAGGGAGCGGGGGGGGGAGCAGTACTTC; CDR3 protein: CASSLPRERGGEQYF
D gene: -; V gene: TRBV15; clone size: -; J gene: TRBJ2-7; CDR3 DNA: TGTGCCACCAGCAGCGGTTATAAGTCCTACGAGCAGTACTTC; CDR3 protein: CATSSGYKSYEQYF
D gene: TRBD1; V gene: TRBV30; clone size: -; J gene: TRBJ2-1; CDR3 DNA: TGTGCCTGGAGTCTCGACAGGGGAACCTACAATGAGCAGTTCTTC; CDR3 protein: CAWSLDRGTYNEQFF
D gene: -; V gene: TRBV6-6; clone size: -; J gene: TRBJ2-7; CDR3 DNA: TGTGCCAGCAGGGCCCTTGCGGAAGAGCAGTACTTC; CDR3 protein: CASRALAEEQYF
D gene: -; V gene: TRBV18; clone size: few; J gene: TRBJ2-2; CDR3 DNA: TGTGCCAGCTCGGAGGGACCCGACGCCGGGGAGCTGTTTTTT; CDR3 protein: CASSEGPDAGELFF
D gene: -; V gene: TRBV30; clone size: -; J gene: TRBJ1-1; CDR3 DNA: TGTGCCTGGAATGCCAGCCCCATGAACACTGAAGCTTTCTTT; CDR3 protein: CAWNASPMNTEAFF
D gene: -; V gene: TRBV29-1; clone size: once; J gene: TRBJ1-2; CDR3 DNA: TGCAGCGTAGCAGACACAAACTATGGCTACACCTTC; CDR3 protein: CSVADTNYGYTF
D gene: -; V gene: TRBV14; clone size: few; J gene: TRBJ1-1; CDR3 DNA: TGTGCCAGCAGTGCACAGGGTACCCCTAGGACTGAAGCTTTCTTT; CDR3 protein: CASSAQGTPRTEAFF
D gene: TRBD2; V gene: TRBV6-6; clone size: few; J gene: TRBJ2-7; CDR3 DNA: TGTGCCAGCAGTTACTCGACAGCGGGAGGGGTTAGCGAGCAGTACTTC; CDR3 protein: CASSYSTAGGVSEQYF
D gene: -; V gene: TRBV6-5; clone size: once; J gene: TRBJ1-2; CDR3 DNA: TGTGCCAGCAGTTCCCGGGACGCCGTTTGGGATGGCTACACCTTC; CDR3 protein: CASSSRDAVWDGYTF